This T cell receptor (beta chain) was captured by sequencing in a study of long-term antiretroviral therapy in people with HIV. The libraries were made with immunoSEQ v3.0 at survey level. TCRdb's copy holds only in-frame clones and misses some; the assay was immunoSEQ multiplex PCR. The sample has about 24,000 clones; roughly 84% are singletons. The CDR3 sequence is 15 residues long. V was pared by 4 bases and J by 4 bases, with 18 bases between. Germline assignment: CDR1 SGHDT and CDR2 YYEEEE. This clone was detected once. The specimen comprised unsorted PBMCs, sampled 3 years after starting antiretroviral therapy. The J gene is TRBJ2-7, the V gene TRBV5-6; TRBD1 or TRBD2 may be the D gene (6 bases each). The clonotype was recovered from a man in his fifties or sixties with HIV. As DNA, the CDR3 is TGTGCCAGCAGCCCAAGGGCCGGGGGCGGATACGAGCAGTACTTC. Amino acid sequence: CASSPRAGGGYEQYF.